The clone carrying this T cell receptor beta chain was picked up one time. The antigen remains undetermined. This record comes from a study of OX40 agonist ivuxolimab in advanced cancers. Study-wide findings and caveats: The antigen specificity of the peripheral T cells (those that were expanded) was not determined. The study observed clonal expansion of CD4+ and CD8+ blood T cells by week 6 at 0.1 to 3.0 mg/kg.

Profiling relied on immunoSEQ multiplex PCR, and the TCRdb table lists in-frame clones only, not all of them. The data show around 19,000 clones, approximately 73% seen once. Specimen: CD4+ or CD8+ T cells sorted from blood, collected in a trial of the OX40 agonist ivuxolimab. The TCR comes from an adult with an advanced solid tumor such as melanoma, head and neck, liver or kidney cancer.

The CDR3 nucleotides read TGTGCCACCAGCAGCAGAGCCACAGGGGTATATGGCTACACCTTC. Its protein is CATSSRATGVYGYTF. V gene TRBV15 combines with J gene TRBJ1-2; 7 nucleotides match TRBD1. With V trimmed by 3 bases and J by 5 bases, 9 bases remained unmatched. CDR3 size: 15 residues. Germline lookup yields CDR1 LNHNV and CDR2 YYDKDF (reference sequence).